A single sample is the source of the 32 T cell receptor beta chains below, sequenced in a study of T-cell memory formation after mild COVID-19 (dated by TCRdb to 2020 to 2022). Preparation of the library involved 5' RACE. Instrument on record: Illumina NovaSeq 6000. TCRdb ran its own pipeline on the public reads, namely fastp trimming at Q25 and MiXCR clone calling, and kept in-frame beta chains. Every entry covers one CDR3 protein and lists the most common genes and DNA from its rows. In all, the sample holds approximately 500,000 distinct CDR3 sequences, and roughly 25% of those were seen once. The top ten constitute around 13% of the sample. The specimen sequenced was PBMCs or a T cell subset sorted from them (not recorded which). These TCRs come from an adult woman who had mild COVID-19 (a few samples of this study predate the infection). The sample titles of this study are shuffled in the database, so cell type and time point are left out; the donor was told from shared clones.

The J gene is TRBJ1-1, the V gene TRBV5-1, with 9 bases identical to TRBD1. Per the germline V gene, CDR1 is SGHRS and CDR2 is YFSETQ. Trimming at V came to 3 bases and at J to 7 bases, leaving 10 bases not matched to a gene. CDR3 size: 15 residues. CDR3 in amino acids: CASSYLMTGGSEAFF. Here the CDR3 DNA reads TGCGCCAGCAGCTATCTGATGACAGGGGGGAGTGAAGCTTTCTTT.

V gene TRBV20-1 combines with J gene TRBJ2-3; D is perhaps TRBD2 (6 bases). V dropped 1 base and J dropped 4 bases, with 12 bases sitting between them. CDR3 length: 14 amino acids. Germline CDR1 is DFQATT and CDR2 is SNEGSKA (reference sequence). CDR3 nucleotide sequence: TGCAGTGCTAGAGTCACGGGAGATGCAGATACGCAGTATTTT. Encoded protein: CSARVTGDADTQYF.

This chain links TRBV6-5 with TRBJ1-6; 10 positions agree with TRBD1. CDR3 length equals 16 residues. The ends lost 0 bases at V and 8 bases at J; junction bases unmatched: 4. Germline V CDR1 and CDR2: MNHEY, SVGAGI. The CDR3 reads CASSYSTGGRYSPLHF. The CDR3 DNA is TGTGCCAGCAGTTACTCGACAGGGGGCAGGTATTCACCCCTCCACTTT.

This clonotype was observed a few times. The rearrangement uses TRBV12-3 or TRBV12-4 and TRBJ2-1; TRBD2 matches at 8 bases. Germline trimming cut 9 bases from V and 0 bases from J; bases unmatched to any gene: 7. The length of the CDR3 is 15 residues. The CDR3: CASWKRGSSYNEQFF. The CDR3 bases are TGTGCCAGTTGGAAGCGGGGGAGCTCCTACAATGAGCAGTTCTTC.

This clonotype was seen a few times. The gene calls are TRBV6-5 and TRBJ2-7; no reliable D call. Germline assignment: CDR1 MNHEY and CDR2 SVGAGI. The CDR3 extends over 13 amino acids. Trimming left V 5 bases short and J 4 bases short, with 12 bases between. CDR3 sequence: CASSTGSRYEQYF. In nucleotides, the CDR3 is TGTGCCAGCAGTACGGGTAGCCGGTACGAGCAGTACTTC.

This clonotype was recorded a few times. The chain links TRBV7-9 to TRBJ2-7; D ambiguous. With 3 bases removed from V and 4 bases from J, the gap between germline ends came to 7 bases. This CDR3 comprises 12 residues. Germline CDR1 is SEHNR and CDR2 is FQNEAQ (reference sequence). The CDR3 region has the DNA TGTGCCAGCAGCTTTACTGTGTACGAGCAGTACTTC. Its translation is CASSFTVYEQYF.

This clonotype was seen repeatedly, ten times or more. A junction boundary mismatches the germline segment, possibly from a read error. V gene TRBV5-1 combines with J gene TRBJ2-2; D gene uncertain. Germline CDR1 is SGHRS and CDR2 is YFSETQ. CDR3 length equals 15 residues. CDR3 nucleotide sequence: TGTGCCAGCAGCTTGGACGGCTTGAACACCGGGGAGCTGTTTTTT. The encoded protein is CASSLDGLNTGELFF.

This clonotype was seen repeatedly, ten times or more. V gene TRBV2 combines with J gene TRBJ2-1; 12 bases line up with TRBD1. The germline V gene encodes CDR1 SNHLY and CDR2 FYNNEI. CDR3 length equals 15 residues. J lost 7 bases, V lost 7 bases, and 8 bases had no gene match. CDR3 nucleotide sequence: TGTGCCAGCAATCTTGGGACAGGGGGCGGGAATGAGCAGTTCTTC. This translates into CASNLGTGGGNEQFF.

This clonotype was counted a few times. The chain combines TRBV12-3 or TRBV12-4 with TRBJ2-5; D is possibly TRBD2 (5 bases). The CDR3 covers 15 residues. The V gene lost 6 bases and the J gene lost 2 bases, with 16 bases spanning the gap. In nucleotides, the CDR3 is TGTGCCAGCAGCTCCCACGGCGGAGGTCAAGAGACCCAGTACTTC. Encoded protein: CASSSHGGGQETQYF.

This clonotype was counted between two and nine times. The V gene is TRBV6-1, the J gene TRBJ2-1; D is undetermined. CDR3 length: 12 residues. V lost 0 bases and J lost 7, with 4 bases in between. The germline gives CDR1 MNHNS, CDR2 SASEGT. CDR3 nucleotide sequence: TGTGCCAGCAGTGAAGCTCTGAATGAGCAGTTCTTC. It codes for CASSEALNEQFF.

This clonotype was seen ten or more times. The chain is built from TRBV24-1 and TRBJ2-1; D is perhaps TRBD1 (5 bases). Germline CDR1 reads KGHDR; CDR2 reads SFDVKD. The CDR3 length is 15 residues. Trimming stripped 4 bases from V and 7 bases from J, with 16 bases between. The CDR3 is CATSEPRQSRNEQFF. CDR3 nucleotide sequence: TGTGCCACCAGTGAGCCCAGACAGTCGCGGAATGAGCAGTTCTTC.

CDR3 region: CASSNLQGNTEAFF. For the CDR3, the DNA is TGTGCCAGCAGTAACCTACAGGGGAACACTGAAGCTTTCTTT. This sequence joins TRBV6-5 and TRBJ1-1; D might be TRBD1 (6 bases). CDR1 is MNHEY and CDR2 is SVGAGI in the germline V gene. The CDR3 contains 14 residues. Trimming took off 5 bases at V and 1 base at J, with 11 bases between the two ends.

The CDR3 loop is CATSGEGGSETQYF. The CDR3 nucleotides read TGTGCCACCAGTGGCGAGGGAGGGTCAGAGACCCAGTACTTC. V usage is TRBV24-1 and J usage is TRBJ2-5; 7 nucleotides match TRBD2. J lost 4 bases, V lost 5 bases, and 6 bases had no gene match. Germline CDR1 reads KGHDR; CDR2 reads SFDVKD. There are 14 residues in the CDR3.

This clonotype was detected ten times or more. The gene calls are TRBV25-1 and TRBJ2-4; no clear D gene. The CDR3 spans 13 residues. The V and J ends lost 2 bases and 4 bases respectively, with 6 bases between them. Per germline, CDR1 MGHDK and CDR2 SYGVNS. CDR3: CASSELGKNIQYF. The CDR3 DNA sequence: TGTGCCAGCAGTGAACTGGGGAAAAACATTCAGTACTTC.

The chain employs TRBV11-3 and TRBJ2-2, with D possibly being TRBD1 (6 bases). The germline V gene has CDR1 SGHNT and CDR2 YENEEA. CDR3 size: 13 residues. The ends were cut back, 3 bases at V and 6 bases at J, with 8 bases in the middle. CDR3 loop: CASSFEGAGELFF. The DNA for the CDR3 is TGTGCCAGCAGCTTTGAGGGGGCCGGGGAGCTGTTTTTT.

This clonotype came up many times. The chain employs TRBV14 and TRBJ2-7, with 9 bases lining up with TRBD1. The CDR3 totals 15 residues. Germline-derived CDR1 and CDR2 are SGHDN and FVKESK. After removal of 4 bases from V and 1 base from J, the junction contained 5 bases not matched to a gene. The CDR3 sequence: CASSRRTGVSYEQYF. The CDR3 DNA sequence: TGTGCCAGCAGCCGAAGGACAGGGGTATCCTACGAGCAGTACTTC.

There are a few counts of this clonotype. The chain joins TRBV4-3 to TRBJ1-5; D is uncertain. The CDR3 covers 13 residues. The germline gives CDR1 LGHNA, CDR2 YSLEER. V was shortened by 2 bases and J by 6 bases, with 8 bases between the two germline ends. DNA of the CDR3: TGCGCCAGCAGCCAATTTGCCGGTCAGCCCCAGCATTTT. Its translation is CASSQFAGQPQHF.

The rearrangement joins TRBV5-6 to TRBJ1-4; D not certain. CDR3 length: 13 amino acids. Per germline, CDR1 SGHDT and CDR2 YYEEEE. The V end was cut by 3 bases, the J end by 7 bases, with 10 bases between. The DNA of the CDR3 is TGTGCCAGCAGCTCGAGAAGTAGTGAAAAACTGTTTTTT. Amino acids: CASSSRSSEKLFF.

The chain links TRBV15 to TRBJ2-7; 9 bases are shared with TRBD1. J gave up 3 bases and V 0 bases, and 6 bases lay outside the gene matches. The CDR3 has 16 residues. The germline CDR1 and CDR2 sequences are LNHNV and YYDKDF (reference sequence). This chain's CDR3 is CATSRDRNRGLYEQYF. CDR3 DNA: TGTGCCACCAGCAGAGATCGGAACAGGGGGCTCTACGAGCAGTACTTC.

V usage is TRBV12-3 or TRBV12-4 and J usage is TRBJ2-2; weak D call: TRBD1 (6 bases). There are 14 residues in the CDR3. Trimming pared 6 bases from V and 4 bases from J, leaving 12 bases between. In DNA, the CDR3 is TGTGCCAGCAGAGCCAACAGGGCCACCGGGGAGCTGTTTTTT. It translates to CASRANRATGELFF.

This chain joins TRBV5-1 and TRBJ1-1, with TRBD1 as a possible D gene (5 bases). The CDR3 sequence is 16 residues long. The germline CDR1 and CDR2 sequences are SGHRS and YFSETQ. V shed 4 bases and J shed 0 bases, with 16 bases lying between them. CDR3 loop: CASSTKPTDLNTEAFF. The CDR3, as DNA: TGCGCCAGCAGCACTAAACCGACAGATCTGAACACTGAAGCTTTCTTT.

This chain joins TRBV5-1 and TRBJ2-5, with D possibly TRBD2 on 6 matching bases. Germline V lookup: CDR1 SGHRS, CDR2 YFSETQ. CDR3 length: 18 amino acids. Trimming removed 4 bases at V and 5 bases at J, with 27 bases between. The CDR3 bases are TGCGCCAGCAGCGGAGGCCGGGACTCGGGGTTAAGAGGGGAGACCCAGTACTTC. Its translation: CASSGGRDSGLRGETQYF.

The chain carries TRBV5-6 and TRBJ2-1; TRBD2 agrees at 8 bases. Unmatched junction bases numbered 11, after V lost 5 bases and J lost 7 bases. From germline, CDR1 is SGHDT and CDR2 YYEEEE. The CDR3 sequence is 15 residues long. Here the CDR3 DNA reads TGTGCCAGCAGTAGGAGCGGGAGCTTATTGAATGAGCAGTTCTTC. Its translation: CASSRSGSLLNEQFF.

V is TRBV6-4 and J is TRBJ2-1; D is undetermined. V was pared by 2 bases and J by 10 bases, with 12 bases between. The CDR3 runs 13 residues. CDR1 MRHNA and CDR2 SNTAGT come from the germline V gene. The CDR3 DNA reads TGTGCCAGCAGTGACGGTTCGGAAGGGGAGCAGTTCTTC. This codes for CASSDGSEGEQFF.

This clonotype was picked up a small number of times. The chain joins TRBV7-9 to TRBJ1-1; unclear D gene. Trimming cost V 3 bases and J 5 bases, with 10 bases left between them. This CDR3 has 13 residues. Germline-derived CDR1 and CDR2 are SEHNR and FQNEAQ (reference sequence). CDR3 sequence reads: CASSFGQLTEAFF. Here the CDR3 DNA reads TGTGCCAGCAGCTTCGGGCAGCTAACTGAAGCTTTCTTT.

The V call is TRBV9, the J call TRBJ2-1; TRBD1 might be the D (5 bases). V gave up 4 bases and J gave up 3 bases, with 17 bases separating them. The CDR3 totals 16 residues. The germline gives CDR1 SGDLS, CDR2 YYNGEE. The CDR3 DNA follows: TGTGCCAGCAGCTTCAAGGGGTCGGGCGTCTACAATGAGCAGTTCTTC. Its protein product is CASSFKGSGVYNEQFF.

V usage is TRBV9 and J usage is TRBJ2-3; no reliable D call. Trimming took off 3 bases at V and 3 bases at J, with 5 bases between the two ends. The V gene's germline CDR1 is SGDLS and CDR2 YYNGEE. The CDR3 spans 12 residues. The DNA for the CDR3 is TGTGCCAGCAGCGAATCGACAGATACGCAGTATTTT. This sequence encodes CASSESTDTQYF.

Notes on this clonotype: Germline and junction disagree at one end, which may indicate a read error. The rearrangement uses TRBV12-3 or TRBV12-4 and TRBJ2-3; no reliable D call. The CDR3 runs to 15 residues. CDR3 sequence (DNA): TGTGCCAGCATTTTAGGTCGGGCAGGCACAGATACGCAGTATTTT. It is translated as CASILGRAGTDTQYF.

In its sample, this clonotype was seen a few times. This chain joins TRBV6-5 and TRBJ2-2; perhaps TRBD1 as D (5 bases). CDR3 size: 14 residues. The V end was cut by 4 bases, the J end by 6 bases, with 12 bases between. In germline, CDR1 is MNHEY, CDR2 SVGAGI. Here the CDR3 reads CASSSGSWAGELFF. CDR3 nucleotide sequence: TGTGCCAGCAGTTCAGGGTCCTGGGCCGGGGAGCTGTTTTTT.

The chain is built from TRBV20-1 and TRBJ1-2; the match to TRBD1 covers 7 bases. This CDR3 is built from 13 residues. Trimming at V came to 3 bases and at J to 4 bases, leaving 5 bases not matched to a gene. The germline V gene has CDR1 DFQATT and CDR2 SNEGSKA (reference sequence). The CDR3 nucleotides read TGCAGTGCTAGCCCACAGGGGATCTATGGCTACACCTTC. Translating it yields CSASPQGIYGYTF.

In its sample, this clonotype was seen a few times. An end of the junction differs from the germline gene, which may be a read error. The CDR3 spells CASSRIGLGQDF. Written as DNA, the CDR3 is TGTGCCAGCAGCCGGATTGGACTCGGGCAGGACTTC. The gene calls are TRBV7-2 and TRBJ2-7; D is possibly TRBD2 (5 bases). CDR1 is SGHTA, CDR2 FQGNSA, per germline. CDR3 size: 12 residues.

The chain joins TRBV30 to TRBJ1-4, with D unresolved. The CDR3 spans 12 residues. Germline CDR1 and CDR2: GTSNPN and SVGIG (reference sequence). Trimming took 3 bases from V and 8 from J, leaving 10 bases between them. CDR3 sequence reads: CAWREVGEKLFF. In DNA, the CDR3 is TGTGCCTGGAGGGAGGTGGGAGAAAAACTGTTTTTT. Combining the CDR3 with reference TRBV30 and TRBJ1-4 gives the whole variable domain SQTIHQWPATLVQPVGSPLSLECTVEGTSNPNLYWYRQAAGRGLQLLFYSVGIGQISSEVPQNLSASRPQDRQFILSSKKLLLSDSGFYLCAWREVGEKLFFGSGTQLSVL.